Listed below are T cell receptor beta chains from one sample, sequenced in a study of T-cell memory formation after mild COVID-19. TCRdb used MiXCR to reprocess the 5' RACE reads, holding one entry per CDR3 protein. The sample yields roughly 450,000 distinct CDR3 sequences, 18% seen once. Specimen: PBMCs or a T cell subset sorted from them (not recorded which). The receptors originated from a man younger than 35 who had mild COVID-19 (a few samples of this study predate the infection). Cell type and time point are not known. CDR3s include the opening cysteine and the closing phenylalanine or tryptophan. D genes are given only for firm matches. Where a row states a size, it is once, few, many or the class of an expanded clone; other rows omit it.

>few|TRBV27|TRBJ2-7|TRBD1
CASTTDRSYEQYF
TGTGCCAGCACCACGGACAGGAGCTACGAGCAGTACTTC
>few|TRBV9|TRBJ2-3|TRBD2
CASSPTALAGLSTDTQYF
TGTGCCAGCAGCCCAACGGCTCTAGCGGGGCTAAGCACAGATACGCAGTATTTT
>-|TRBV2|TRBJ1-6|-
CASTGPSPLHF
TGTGCCAGCACGGGCCCCTCACCCCTCCACTTT
>many|TRBV4-3|TRBJ2-3|-
CASSQALRDTQYF
TGCGCCAGCAGCCAAGCCCTTAGGGATACGCAGTATTTT
>few|TRBV11-3|TRBJ2-1|-
CASSLDQGGSATYNEQFF
TGTGCCAGCAGCTTAGATCAGGGGGGCAGTGCCACCTACAATGAGCAGTTCTTC
>-|TRBV28|TRBJ1-5|-
CASSSRRERGNQPQHF
TGTGCCAGCAGTTCCCGACGGGAGCGGGGCAATCAGCCCCAGCATTTT
>many|TRBV20-1|TRBJ2-3|-
CSARERISDTQYF
TGCAGTGCTAGAGAACGCATATCAGATACGCAGTATTTT
>few|TRBV4-3|TRBJ1-3|-
CASSNQDGGNTIYF
TGCGCCAGCAGTAACCAGGACGGTGGAAACACCATATATTTT
>-|TRBV4-3|TRBJ2-7|-
CASSQDIPRGAYEQYF
TGCGCCAGCAGCCAAGACATCCCCAGGGGGGCCTACGAGCAGTACTTC
>-|TRBV12-3/TRBV12-4|TRBJ1-4|-
CASSFSGSSNEKLFF
TGTGCCAGCAGTTTCTCGGGCAGTAGTAATGAAAAACTGTTTTTT
>-|TRBV2|TRBJ1-5|-
CASSGNSNNQPQHF
TGTGCCAGCAGTGGGAACAGCAACAATCAGCCCCAGCATTTT
>few|TRBV3-1|TRBJ1-2|-
CASSRSAPDYGYTF
TGTGCCAGCAGCCGTTCGGCACCCGACTATGGCTACACCTTC
>-|TRBV12-3/TRBV12-4|TRBJ1-4|-
CASSSQGNNEKLFF
TGTGCCAGCAGTTCTCAGGGAAATAATGAAAAACTGTTTTTT
>few|TRBV6-1|TRBJ1-6|-
CASSSEIDSPLHF
TGTGCCAGCAGTTCGGAAATTGATTCACCCCTCCACTTT
>few|TRBV18|TRBJ2-5|-
CASSPPSVSKTQYF
TGTGCCAGCTCCCCCCCAAGCGTCTCAAAGACCCAGTACTTC
>few|TRBV10-3|TRBJ1-1|TRBD1
CAIREAGGPEAFF
TGTGCCATCAGGGAAGCAGGGGGCCCTGAAGCTTTCTTT
>few|TRBV5-1|TRBJ1-2|-
CASTGEYGYTF
TGCGCCAGCACGGGGGAATATGGCTACACCTTC
>few|TRBV7-4|TRBJ1-5|-
CASTPGRQPQHF
TGTGCCAGCACCCCCGGGCGCCAGCCCCAGCATTTT
>-|TRBV4-3|TRBJ1-1|-
CASSQEPKWQMNTEAFF
TGCGCCAGCAGCCAAGAACCGAAGTGGCAGATGAACACTGAAGCTTTCTTT
>-|TRBV4-2|TRBJ2-2|-
CASSVQYRAANWESTGELFF
TGTGCCAGCAGCGTTCAGTACCGGGCCGCAAATTGGGAGAGCACCGGGGAGCTGTTTTTT
>many|TRBV5-5|TRBJ1-4|-
CASSSTDLNEKLFF
TGTGCCAGCAGCTCGACAGACCTTAATGAAAAACTGTTTTTT
>few|TRBV4-1|TRBJ1-4|-
CASSQDLLGTNEKLFF
TGCGCCAGCAGCCAAGATCTCCTCGGAACTAATGAAAAACTGTTTTTT